Below, 28 T cell receptor beta chains from the same sample are listed, as sequenced in a study of blood T cells in healthy people across ages. Alongside a J-beta primer mix, a sample-barcoded 5' primer served in a second PCR lasting roughly 7 to 11 cycles. One entry per CDR3 protein, called by TCRdb with MiXCR from the 5' RACE reads. The sample records about 1.8 million distinct CDR3 sequences, 49% being singletons. Sample: blood. These receptors were collected from a middle-aged woman in good health.

The gene calls are TRBV5-6 and TRBJ2-1, with 7 bases matching TRBD1. Per the germline V gene, CDR1 is SGHDT and CDR2 is YYEEEE. CDR3 length equals 15 residues. V shed 3 bases and J 3 bases; nucleotides not matched to a gene: 6. The CDR3 loop is CASSSGQDDYNEQFF. CDR3 coding DNA: TGTGCCAGCAGCTCCGGACAGGACGACTACAATGAGCAGTTCTTC.

The chain is built from TRBV4-1 and TRBJ1-4; D is undetermined. CDR1 is MGHRA and CDR2 is YSYEKL in the germline V gene. This CDR3 is built from 15 residues. V was pared by 0 bases and J by 3 bases, with 8 bases between. CDR3 DNA sequence: TGCGCCAGCAGCCAAGATATTCAGTCTAATGAAAAACTGTTTTTT. Translated, it gives CASSQDIQSNEKLFF.

The V gene is TRBV20-1, the J gene TRBJ2-7, with D possibly being TRBD1 (5 bases). Trimming left V 6 bases short and J 2 bases short, with 14 bases between. The CDR3 contains 13 residues. Germline-derived CDR1 and CDR2 are DFQATT and SNEGSKA (reference sequence). The CDR3 DNA follows: TGCAGTGCCCCCGTAAGACAGACCTACGAGCAGTACTTC. Its protein product is CSAPVRQTYEQYF.

The chain recombines TRBV5-1 with TRBJ2-6; TRBD1 matches 10 bases. This CDR3 has 19 residues. J lost 4 bases, V lost 3 bases, and 13 bases had no gene match. Germline V gives CDR1 SGHRS, CDR2 YFSETQ. CDR3 region: CASSSPPGQGSSGANVLTF. The DNA of the CDR3 is TGCGCCAGCAGCTCACCACCGGGACAGGGGTCGTCCGGGGCCAACGTCCTGACTTTC.

The chain joins TRBV6-1 to TRBJ1-1, with D perhaps matching TRBD1 (6 bases). This CDR3 region has 17 residues. Germline V gives CDR1 MNHNS, CDR2 SASEGT. V was shortened by 4 bases and J by 0 bases, with 18 bases between the two germline ends. CDR3 amino acids: CASSGGAWTDMNTEAFF. The CDR3 DNA follows: TGTGCCAGCAGTGGGGGGGCCTGGACAGACATGAACACTGAAGCTTTCTTT.

This clonotype has more than one count but fewer than ten. This chain uses TRBV21-1 with TRBJ2-7. TRBV21-1 is a documented pseudogene. This CDR3 has 15 amino acids. CDR3 in amino acids: CASTRWSNRPYEQYF. The CDR3 bases are TGTGCCAGCACCCGTTGGAGTAACCGTCCCTACGAGCAGTACTTC.

The chain links TRBV19 to TRBJ2-7, with 8 bases lining up with TRBD1. The end of the DNA is better explained by TRBJ2-5, so the J call may be wrong. Germline CDR1 is LNHDA and CDR2 is SQIVND (reference sequence). This CDR3 comprises 13 residues. CDR3 bases: TGTGCCAGTATGACAGGGGATGGAGAGACCCAGTACTTC. Its protein is CASMTGDGETQYF.

The genes are TRBV4-2 and TRBJ2-1; D not resolved. V shed 1 base and J shed 5 bases, with 6 bases lying between them. CDR1 is LGHNA, CDR2 YNFKEQ, per germline. The length of the CDR3 is 13 residues. The CDR3, as DNA: TGTGCCAGCAGCCAAGGGGGTGACAATGAGCAGTTCTTC. The encoded protein is CASSQGGDNEQFF.

The gene calls are TRBV19 and TRBJ1-2, with a weak D call TRBD1 (5 bases). The CDR3 spans 14 residues. Trimming removed 7 bases at V and 2 bases at J, with 14 bases between. Looked up from germline, CDR1 is LNHDA and CDR2 is SQIVND (reference sequence). The CDR3 spells CASIPGTENYGYTF. In DNA form, the CDR3 reads TGTGCCAGTATTCCCGGGACGGAGAACTATGGCTACACCTTC. Full variable domain (outside the CDR3, taken from reference TRBV19 and TRBJ1-2): DGGITQSPKYLFRKEGQNVTLSCEQNLNHDAMYWYRQDPGQGLRLIYYSQIVNDFQKGDIAEGYSVSREKKESFPLTVTSAQKNPTAFYLCASIPGTENYGYTFGSGTRLTVV.

The chain recombines TRBV27 with TRBJ1-6; 9 positions match TRBD1. CDR1 and CDR2 from the germline V gene are MNHEY and SMNVEV (reference sequence). The CDR3 spans 15 residues. With V trimmed by 5 bases and J by 11 bases, 10 bases remained unmatched. The CDR3 protein is CASSKTGTGSAPLHF. CDR3 DNA: TGTGCCAGCAGTAAAACCGGGACAGGGTCAGCACCCCTCCACTTT.

The V call is TRBV10-3, the J call TRBJ2-3, with 7 bases that match TRBD1. The J segment lost 4 bases and the V segment lost 2 bases, leaving 3 bases of the junction unmatched. The CDR3 runs to 14 residues. Germline loops: CDR1 ENHRY, CDR2 SYGVKD. CDR3 loop: CAISEGGQADTQYF. For the CDR3, the DNA is TGTGCCATCAGTGAGGGTGGACAGGCAGATACGCAGTATTTT.

The chain carries TRBV11-2 and TRBJ2-6; tentatively, D is TRBD1 (6 bases). Per the germline V gene, CDR1 is SGHAT and CDR2 is FQNNGV. Deletions cut 5 bases from V and 1 base from J, with 15 bases between. CDR3 length: 17 amino acids. CDR3 sequence (DNA): TGTGCCAGCAGCCTCGTTACAGGGACATCTGGGGCCAACGTCCTGACTTTC. It encodes CASSLVTGTSGANVLTF.

The rearrangement joins TRBV20-1 to TRBJ2-5; 15 bases align to TRBD2. Trimming at V came to 3 bases and at J to 11 bases, leaving 10 bases not matched to a gene. The CDR3 totals 15 residues. In germline, CDR1 is DFQATT, CDR2 SNEGSKA (reference sequence). The CDR3 sequence: CSASGLAGGRNEQYF. The CDR3 DNA reads as TGCAGTGCTAGCGGACTAGCGGGGGGGAGGAATGAGCAGTACTTC.

This clonotype was counted many times. This chain uses TRBV4-1 with TRBJ2-7; perhaps TRBD2 as D (6 bases). The germline V and J ends were trimmed by 1 base and 3 bases, with 10 bases remaining between them. The germline CDR1 and CDR2 sequences are MGHRA and YSYEKL. The CDR3 is 14 residues long. In nucleotides, the CDR3 is TGCGCCAGCAGCCAAGCTGGGGGAGGCTACGAGCAGTACTTC. This encodes CASSQAGGGYEQYF.

The gene calls are TRBV27 and TRBJ2-1; perhaps TRBD1 as D (6 bases). Looked up from germline, CDR1 is MNHEY and CDR2 is SMNVEV (reference sequence). This CDR3 has 13 residues. Deletions cut 3 bases from V and 12 bases from J, with 15 bases between. CDR3 nucleotide sequence: TGTGCCAGCAGTTTCCGACAGGTTACAGTGCAGTTCTTC. Encoded protein: CASSFRQVTVQFF.

This sequence joins TRBV4-3 and TRBJ2-7; 8 bases map to TRBD2. Germline lookup yields CDR1 LGHNA and CDR2 YSLEER. The CDR3 has 15 residues. J gave up 7 bases and V 4 bases, and 12 bases lay outside the gene matches. This CDR3 is CASSRDRIAGLEQYF. The CDR3 region has the DNA TGCGCCAGCAGCCGAGATCGGATAGCGGGGTTGGAGCAGTACTTC.

V is TRBV4-3 and J is TRBJ2-1; no definite D call. Germline CDR1 reads LGHNA; CDR2 reads YSLEER. The CDR3 runs to 14 residues. Between the trimmed V and J ends, which lost 0 bases and 7 bases, there was a span of 10 bases. CDR3 protein: CASSQDHVRNEQFF. CDR3 nucleotide sequence: TGCGCCAGCAGCCAAGATCACGTGCGAAATGAGCAGTTCTTC.

The rearrangement joins TRBV20-1 to TRBJ2-7; D might be TRBD2 (6 bases). Germline CDR1 DFQATT, CDR2 SNEGSKA (reference sequence). The CDR3 covers 15 residues. V lost 6 bases, J lost 6 bases, and 24 bases lay in between. CDR3 sequence reads: CSAKGGTTGLFEQYF. In DNA, the CDR3 is TGCAGTGCCAAAGGCGGGACCACTGGGCTATTCGAGCAGTACTTC.

The V call is TRBV28, the J call TRBJ2-7; D is possibly TRBD2 (5 bases). Germline-derived CDR1 and CDR2 are MDHEN and SYDVKM. V shed 4 bases and J shed 0 bases, with 13 bases lying between them. The CDR3 totals 15 residues. This chain's CDR3 is CASSSLHTSSYEQYF. The CDR3 DNA sequence: TGTGCCAGCAGTTCCCTACACACTAGCTCCTACGAGCAGTACTTC.

Concerning this clonotype itself: A clone one base away is much larger, so this may be a read error. This chain links TRBV7-2 with TRBJ2-7, with 12 bases aligning to TRBD1. Germline V lookup: CDR1 SGHTA, CDR2 FQGNSA. The CDR3 contains 13 residues. This CDR3 reads CATAGQGAYKQYF. The CDR3 DNA reads TGTGCCACCGCGGGACAGGGGGCCTACAAGCAGTACTTC.

This clonotype was observed many times. The genes are TRBV28 and TRBJ2-5, with D perhaps matching TRBD1 (6 bases). The CDR3 totals 13 residues. Germline V gene lookup returns CDR1 MDHEN and CDR2 SYDVKM. V gave up 3 bases and J gave up 4 bases, with 9 bases separating them. CDR3 coding DNA: TGTGCCAGCAGTTTGGGGGCTCGAGAGACCCAGTACTTC. This sequence encodes CASSLGARETQYF.

This chain joins TRBV4-1 and TRBJ2-5; no firm D call. This CDR3 is 14 amino acids long. V was trimmed by 6 bases and J by 11 bases, leaving 22 bases between them. CDR1 is MGHRA and CDR2 is YSYEKL in the germline V gene. CDR3 loop: CASRPISSANRQYF. CDR3 sequence (DNA): TGCGCCAGCAGACCGATCTCCTCTGCTAATCGGCAGTACTTC.

The J gene is TRBJ2-4, the V gene TRBV11-2; TRBD2 matches at 12 bases. Germline V lookup: CDR1 SGHAT, CDR2 FQNNGV. This CDR3 is 19 amino acids long. V was pared by 4 bases and J by 0 bases, with 10 bases of the junction left unmatched. The CDR3 loop is CASSSRTSGAVLAKNIQYF. CDR3 DNA: TGTGCCAGCAGCTCCCGGACTAGCGGGGCCGTACTAGCCAAAAACATTCAGTACTTC.

This clonotype was seen a few times. The chain uses TRBV6-1 and TRBJ1-4, with D unclear. Germline assignment: CDR1 MNHNS and CDR2 SASEGT. The CDR3 consists of 15 residues. V shed 2 bases and J shed 8 bases, with 15 bases lying between them. CDR3 nucleotide sequence: TGTGCCAGCAGTGAATTTGGGTCGCGGTCCGAAAAACTGTTTTTT. Translating it yields CASSEFGSRSEKLFF.

The chain carries TRBV9 and TRBJ2-5, with D unresolved. The V gene's germline CDR1 is SGDLS and CDR2 YYNGEE. Trimming removed 0 bases from V and 7 bases from J, with 10 bases in between. CDR3 length: 13 residues. DNA of the CDR3: TGTGCCAGCAGCGTAGAGCACCGAGGGACCCAGTACTTC. Encoded protein: CASSVEHRGTQYF.

The rearrangement links TRBV29-1 to TRBJ2-1, with D unresolved. V was cut by 7 bases and J by 6 bases, with 16 bases left in between. The CDR3 runs to 13 residues. The germline V gene has CDR1 SQVTM and CDR2 ANQGSEA. The CDR3, as DNA: TGCAGCGGTGCAGTGATTACCACCAATGAGCAGTTCTTC. This translates into CSGAVITTNEQFF.

This clonotype turned up a few times. The CDR3 DNA is TGTGCCAGCAGCTTTACGGGACGGTTCCAAGAGACCCAGTACTTC. Its translation is CASSFTGRFQETQYF. The rearrangement uses TRBV7-9 and TRBJ2-5; D tentatively fits TRBD1 or TRBD2 (5 bases each). CDR3 length: 15 amino acids. Trimming removed 3 bases at V and 1 base at J, with 12 bases between. In germline, CDR1 is SEHNR, CDR2 FQNEAQ (reference sequence).

The CDR3 is CASSPHPRVWYF. The CDR3 nucleotides are TGTGCCAGCAGTCCCCATCCCCGGGTTTGGTACTTC. The chain is built from TRBV28 and TRBJ2-4; D gene ambiguous. CDR1 and CDR2 from the germline V gene are MDHEN and SYDVKM. V shed 5 bases and J shed 15 bases, with 17 bases lying between them. This CDR3 comprises 12 residues.